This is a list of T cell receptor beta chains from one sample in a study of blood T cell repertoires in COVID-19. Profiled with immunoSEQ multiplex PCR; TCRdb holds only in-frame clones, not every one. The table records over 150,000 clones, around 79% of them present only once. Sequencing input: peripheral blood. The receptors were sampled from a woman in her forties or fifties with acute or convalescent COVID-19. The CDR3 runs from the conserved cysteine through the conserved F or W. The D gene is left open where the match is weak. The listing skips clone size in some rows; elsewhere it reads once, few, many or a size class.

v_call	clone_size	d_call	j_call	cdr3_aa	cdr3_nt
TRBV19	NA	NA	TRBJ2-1	CASSIIAGGRGEQFF	TGTGCCAGTAGTATAATCGCTGGGGGCCGGGGTGAGCAGTTCTTC
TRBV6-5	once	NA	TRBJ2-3	CASSYGDITDTQYF	TGTGCCAGCAGTTACGGGGACATCACAGATACGCAGTATTTT
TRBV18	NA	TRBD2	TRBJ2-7	CASSVSSGGYEQYF	TGTGCCAGCTCAGTGTCTAGCGGGGGCTACGAGCAGTACTTC
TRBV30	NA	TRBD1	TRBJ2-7	CAWSFDRGTGEQYF	TGTGCCTGGAGTTTTGACAGGGGGACCGGGGAGCAGTACTTC
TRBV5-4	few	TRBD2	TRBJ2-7	CASSPSGGRNEQYF	TGTGCCAGCAGCCCGTCGGGGGGGCGGAACGAGCAGTACTTC
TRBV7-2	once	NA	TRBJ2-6	CASSFSESSGANVLTF	TGTGCCAGCAGCTTTTCCGAGAGCTCTGGGGCCAACGTCCTGACTTTC
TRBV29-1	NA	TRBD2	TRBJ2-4	CSVRSTSGSDIQYF	TGCAGCGTCCGGTCGACTAGCGGGAGTGACATTCAGTACTTC
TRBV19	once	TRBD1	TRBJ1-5	CASSIGVTGGKGQPQHF	TGTGCCAGTAGTATCGGGGTGACAGGGGGTAAAGGTCAGCCCCAGCATTTT
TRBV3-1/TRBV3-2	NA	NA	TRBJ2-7	CASSQEGISYEQYF	TGTGCCAGCAGCCAAGAGGGCATTTCCTACGAGCAGTACTTC
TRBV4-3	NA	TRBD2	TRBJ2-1	CASSERIGAGGRNEQFF	TGCGCCAGCAGCGAAAGAATTGGAGCGGGAGGGAGGAATGAGCAGTTCTTC
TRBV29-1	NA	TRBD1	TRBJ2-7	CSVDRGQGEQYF	TGCAGCGTAGACAGGGGGCAGGGCGAGCAGTACTTC
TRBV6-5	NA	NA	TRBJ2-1	CASSRGSSYNEQFF	TGTGCCAGCAGTCGGGGTAGCTCCTACAATGAGCAGTTCTTC
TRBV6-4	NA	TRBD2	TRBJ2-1	CASSDLAGAPGSNEQFF	TGTGCCAGCAGTGACTTAGCGGGAGCCCCGGGGTCGAATGAGCAGTTCTTC
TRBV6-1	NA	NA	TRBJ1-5	CASSEATLLPNQPQHF	TGTGCCAGCAGTGAAGCGACTCTCTTGCCCAATCAGCCCCAGCATTTT
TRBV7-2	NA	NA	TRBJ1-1	CASSLGLGGVNTEAFF	TGTGCCAGCAGCTTAGGGCTGGGAGGGGTTAACACTGAAGCTTTCTTT
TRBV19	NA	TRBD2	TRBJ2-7	CASSMAGGAVLEQYF	TGTGCCAGTAGTATGGCGGGAGGAGCAGTCCTCGAGCAGTACTTC
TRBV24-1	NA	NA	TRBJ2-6	CATSDSYGVSGANVLTF	TGTGCCACCAGTGATTCGTACGGTGTCTCTGGGGCCAACGTCCTGACTTTC
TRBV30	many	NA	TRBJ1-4	CAWSVSGGYNEKLFF	TGTGCCTGGAGTGTAAGCGGTGGATATAATGAAAAACTGTTTTTT
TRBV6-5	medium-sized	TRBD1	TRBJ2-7	CASGRTGVYYEQYF	TGTGCCAGCGGACGGACAGGGGTTTACTACGAGCAGTACTTC
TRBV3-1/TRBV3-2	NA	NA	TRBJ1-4	CASSQKLRGSLNEKLFF	TGTGCCAGCAGCCAAAAGCTGCGGGGCAGCCTTAATGAAAAACTGTTTTTT
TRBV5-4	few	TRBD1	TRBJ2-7	CASSSRGQGTGAYEQYF	TGTGCCAGCAGCTCTAGGGGGCAAGGGACAGGGGCCTACGAGCAGTACTTC
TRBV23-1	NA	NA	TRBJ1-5	CAVEGVKRGNQPQHF	TGCGCCGTAGAGGGCGTTAAACGGGGGAATCAGCCCCAGCATTTT
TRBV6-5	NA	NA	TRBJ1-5	CASTQEGRNQPQHF	TGTGCCAGCACCCAGGAGGGGCGCAATCAGCCCCAGCATTTT
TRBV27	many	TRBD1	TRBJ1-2	CASSVTGGHGYTF	TGTGCCAGCAGTGTTACAGGGGGCCATGGCTACACCTTC
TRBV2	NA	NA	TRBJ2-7	CASAQAHEQYF	TGTGCCAGCGCACAGGCCCACGAGCAGTACTTC
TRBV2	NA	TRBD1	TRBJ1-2	CASSQNPGGNYGYTF	TGTGCCAGCAGTCAGAATCCAGGGGGCAACTATGGCTACACCTTC
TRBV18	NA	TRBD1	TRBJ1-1	CASSPLGTGIIEAFF	TGTGCCAGCTCACCACTTGGGACAGGGATAATTGAAGCTTTCTTT
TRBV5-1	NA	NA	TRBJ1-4	CASSVSSGEKLFF	TGCGCCAGCAGTGTCTCAAGCGGGGAAAAACTGTTTTTT
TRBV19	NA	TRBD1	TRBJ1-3	CASSTPGTGGRNTIYF	TGTGCCAGTAGTACTCCCGGGACAGGGGGGAGAAACACCATATATTTT
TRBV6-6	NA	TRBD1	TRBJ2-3	CASSSSTGSDTQYF	TGTGCCAGCAGTTCATCGACAGGGTCAGATACGCAGTATTTT
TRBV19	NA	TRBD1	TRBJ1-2	CASSRQGLYGYGYTF	TGTGCCAGTAGTCGACAGGGATTGTACGGCTATGGCTACACCTTC
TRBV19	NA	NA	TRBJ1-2	CASSYRSEGYTF	TGTGCCAGTAGTTACAGGTCTGAAGGCTACACCTTC
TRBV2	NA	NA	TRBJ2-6	CASSETQGTARANVLTF	TGTGCCAGCAGTGAAACCCAGGGGACCGCCCGGGCCAACGTCCTGACTTTC
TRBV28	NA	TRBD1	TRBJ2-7	CASSLMGSGTGDYEQYF	TGTGCCAGCAGTTTAATGGGTTCCGGGACAGGGGACTACGAGCAGTACTTC
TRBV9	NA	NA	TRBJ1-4	CASSVGTVNDKLFF	TGTGCCAGCAGCGTAGGGACAGTGAATGACAAACTGTTTTTT
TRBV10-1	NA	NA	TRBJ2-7	CASSPGQLYEQYF	TGCGCCAGCAGTCCGGGACAACTCTACGAGCAGTACTTC
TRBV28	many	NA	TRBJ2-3	CASSEAGTGTDTQYF	TGTGCCAGCAGTGAAGCCGGGACTGGAACAGATACGCAGTATTTT
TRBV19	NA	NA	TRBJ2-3	CATGQLTTDTQYF	TGTGCCACTGGACAGTTAACCACAGATACGCAGTATTTT
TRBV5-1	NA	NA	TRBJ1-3	CASSPRDSGNTIYF	TGCGCCAGCAGCCCCCGGGACTCTGGAAACACCATATATTTT
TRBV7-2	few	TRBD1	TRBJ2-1	CASSSRQGSYNEQFF	TGTGCCAGCAGCTCAAGACAGGGGTCCTACAATGAGCAGTTCTTC
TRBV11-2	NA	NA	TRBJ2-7	CASSFSYPYEQYF	TGTGCCAGCAGCTTCAGTTACCCCTACGAGCAGTACTTC
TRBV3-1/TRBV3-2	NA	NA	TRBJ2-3	CASSQEVAPRTQYF	TGTGCCAGCAGCCAAGAGGTGGCCCCCCGTACGCAGTATTTT
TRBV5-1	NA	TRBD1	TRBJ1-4	CASSLGGRGRMTTNEKLFF	TGCGCCAGCAGCTTGGGGGGCAGGGGGCGCATGACAACTAATGAAAAACTGTTTTTT
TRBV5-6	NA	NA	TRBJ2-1	CASSLAGGSNEQFF	TGTGCCAGCAGCTTGGCAGGAGGGTCCAATGAGCAGTTCTTC
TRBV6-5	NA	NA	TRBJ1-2	CASRPGGSLGYGYTF	TGTGCCAGCAGGCCTGGGGGCTCCCTAGGCTATGGCTACACCTTC
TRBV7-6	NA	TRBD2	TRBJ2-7	CASSLGTPTSAEQYF	TGTGCCAGCAGCTTAGGGACCCCCACTAGCGCCGAGCAGTACTTC
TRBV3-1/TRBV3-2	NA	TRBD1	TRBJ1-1	CASSSTPGTGRNTEAFF	TGTGCCAGCAGCTCAACCCCCGGGACAGGACGGAACACTGAAGCTTTCTTT
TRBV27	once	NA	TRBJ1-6	CASSSDRSSYNSPLHF	TGTGCCAGCAGTTCCGACCGGAGCTCCTATAATTCACCCCTCCACTTT